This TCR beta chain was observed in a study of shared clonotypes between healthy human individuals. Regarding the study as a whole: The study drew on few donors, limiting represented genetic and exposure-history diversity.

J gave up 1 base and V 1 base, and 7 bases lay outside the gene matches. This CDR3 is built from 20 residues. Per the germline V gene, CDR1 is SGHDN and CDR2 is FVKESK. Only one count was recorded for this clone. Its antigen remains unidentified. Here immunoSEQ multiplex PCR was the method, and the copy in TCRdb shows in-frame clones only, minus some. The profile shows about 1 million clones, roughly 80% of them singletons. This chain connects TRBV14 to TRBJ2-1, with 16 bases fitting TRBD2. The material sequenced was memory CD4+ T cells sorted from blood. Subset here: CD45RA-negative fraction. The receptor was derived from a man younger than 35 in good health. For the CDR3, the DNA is TGTGCCAGCAGCCAAGCCGGGACTAGCGGGAGGGCGGGGTCCTACAATGAGCAGTTCTTC. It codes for CASSQAGTSGRAGSYNEQFF. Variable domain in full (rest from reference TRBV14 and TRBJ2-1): EAGVTQFPSHSVIEKGQTVTLRCDPISGHDNLYWYRRVMGKEIKFLLHFVKESKQDESGMPNNRFLAERTGGTYSTLKVQPAELEDSGVYFCASSQAGTSGRAGSYNEQFFGPGTRLTVL.